The 11 T cell receptor beta chains reported below all come from one sample, sequenced in a study of memory CD4+ T cells and cytomegalovirus serostatus. Libraries were prepared by immunoSEQ multiplex PCR; TCRdb keeps only in-frame clonotypes and omits some of them. Of approximately 40,000 clones detected, approximately 84% appear once; the ten largest clones hold approximately 0.54%. Single viable CD3+CD4+CD8-CD45RO+ cells were sorted as the memory CD4+ T cells. Sample: memory CD4+ T cells from blood. The source of these receptors is an adult in good health and CMV-seronegative.

J is TRBJ2-3 and V is TRBV5-4; 15 bases line up with TRBD2. Germline values: CDR1 SGHNT, CDR2 YYREEE (reference sequence). V was pared by 4 bases and J by 6 bases, with 9 bases of the junction left unmatched. The CDR3 runs 17 residues. The CDR3 sequence: CASSTGLAGGQGDTQYF. In DNA form, the CDR3 reads TGTGCCAGCAGCACCGGACTAGCGGGGGGGCAGGGGGATACGCAGTATTTT.

This sequence joins TRBV19 and TRBJ1-2; D not certain. Germline lookup yields CDR1 LNHDA and CDR2 SQIVND (reference sequence). Trimming took 1 base from V and 2 from J, leaving 8 bases between them. The CDR3 is made up of 14 amino acids. The CDR3: CASSIVTGNYGYTF. The CDR3 coding sequence is TGTGCCAGTAGTATAGTGACCGGGAACTATGGCTACACCTTC. Based on the CDR3 plus reference TRBV19 and TRBJ1-2, the full variable domain is DGGITQSPKYLFRKEGQNVTLSCEQNLNHDAMYWYRQDPGQGLRLIYYSQIVNDFQKGDIAEGYSVSREKKESFPLTVTSAQKNPTAFYLCASSIVTGNYGYTFGSGTRLTVV.

The chain has TRBV6-1 and TRBJ2-7; D might be TRBD1 (5 bases). The CDR3 length is 11 residues. V gave up 10 bases and J gave up 4 bases, with 11 bases separating them. CDR1 is MNHNS, CDR2 SASEGT, per germline. The CDR3 here is CATTDKYEQYF. The CDR3 nucleotides read TGTGCCACCACGGACAAGTACGAGCAGTACTTC.

V and J are TRBV19 and TRBJ1-5; TRBD1 is a possible D gene (5 bases). V dropped 4 bases and J dropped 3 bases, with 19 bases sitting between them. The CDR3 spans 17 residues. From germline, CDR1 is LNHDA and CDR2 SQIVND (reference sequence). The CDR3 loop is CASSKAARGMINQPQHF. DNA for the CDR3: TGTGCCAGTAGTAAGGCGGCGCGGGGGATGATCAATCAGCCCCAGCATTTT.

The chain combines TRBV2 with TRBJ2-4, with D uncertain. The CDR3 loop spans 17 amino acids. The V and J ends lost 6 bases and 1 base respectively, with 19 bases between them. CDR1 is SNHLY and CDR2 is FYNNEI in the germline V gene. The CDR3 sequence: CASSPTIVGLAKNIQYF. CDR3 DNA sequence: TGTGCCAGCAGCCCCACGATAGTAGGGTTGGCCAAAAACATTCAGTACTTC.

This clone was found a few times. The chain is built from TRBV2 and TRBJ1-5, with D maybe TRBD1 (5 bases). The CDR3 sequence is 16 residues long. Trimming stripped 3 bases from V and 1 base from J, with 13 bases between. Germline loops: CDR1 SNHLY, CDR2 FYNNEI. The DNA for the CDR3 is TGTGCCAGCAGTGACCGGGGGTGGAGGAGCAATCAGCCCCAGCATTTT. Translation: CASSDRGWRSNQPQHF.

This sequence joins TRBV29-1 and TRBJ1-4, with 8 positions matching TRBD1. V was pared by 7 bases and J by 5 bases, with 9 bases of the junction left unmatched. The CDR3 extends over 14 amino acids. Germline V lookup: CDR1 SQVTM, CDR2 ANQGSEA. The chain's CDR3 is CSARPGTGNEKLFF. The CDR3 DNA sequence: TGCAGCGCTAGACCCGGGACAGGCAATGAAAAACTGTTTTTT.

This clone was detected once. The chain employs TRBV27 and TRBJ1-2; a possible D gene is TRBD1 (5 bases). With 3 bases removed from V and 2 bases from J, the gap between germline ends came to 16 bases. The CDR3 is made up of 16 amino acids. Germline CDR1 reads MNHEY; CDR2 reads SMNVEV (reference sequence). The CDR3 sequence: CASSFSGAAGNYGYTF. The CDR3 bases are TGTGCCAGCAGTTTTTCTGGGGCGGCCGGAAACTATGGCTACACCTTC.

V and J are TRBV10-2 and TRBJ2-4; D could derive from TRBD1 or TRBD2 (5 bases each). V was cut by 2 bases and J by 0 bases, with 8 bases left in between. CDR3 length equals 15 residues. Germline-derived CDR1 and CDR2 are WSHSY and SAAADI. The DNA for the CDR3 is TGCGCCAGCAGTGAGGGGGGTTTAGCCAAAAACATTCAGTACTTC. Its translation is CASSEGGLAKNIQYF.

The rearrangement links TRBV10-3 to TRBJ2-3; D call uncertain. The germline CDR1 and CDR2 sequences are ENHRY and SYGVKD. Trimming removed 4 bases from V and 6 bases from J, with 5 bases in between. This CDR3 contains 11 residues. This chain's CDR3 is CAISAKDTQYF. The DNA for the CDR3 is TGTGCCATCAGTGCTAAGGATACGCAGTATTTT.

This chain uses TRBV5-1 with TRBJ2-1, with 9 bases identical to TRBD2. Germline loops: CDR1 SGHRS, CDR2 YFSETQ. Losses at the gene ends were 4 bases for V and 5 bases for J; bases not matched to a gene: 4. The CDR3 is 14 amino acids. The CDR3 bases are TGCGCCAGCAGCCCCGGGACTAGCCACAATGAGCAGTTCTTC. Translation: CASSPGTSHNEQFF.